Shown below are 24 T cell receptor beta chains from a single sample sequenced in a study of blood T cell repertoires in COVID-19. Clones were read by immunoSEQ multiplex PCR, and TCRdb kept only the in-frame ones, dropping some. There are 300,000 or so clones in the sample; about 88% occur only once, and 2.6% lies in the top ten. The sample was PBMCs or T cells enriched from blood (not recorded which). Receptor source: a man aged 55 to 69 who had recovered from COVID-19.

The chain uses TRBV15 and TRBJ2-1; 9 positions agree with TRBD2. This CDR3 is built from 17 residues. J was trimmed by 4 bases and V by 0 bases; bases with no gene match: 7. CDR1 is LNHNV, CDR2 YYDKDF, per germline (reference sequence). The CDR3 sequence: CATSRDRRSGGYNEQFF. CDR3 in DNA: TGTGCCACCAGCAGAGACCGAAGGAGCGGGGGGTACAATGAGCAGTTCTTC. Looking up the rest from reference TRBV15 and TRBJ2-1 gives the full variable domain: DAMVIQNPRYQVTQFGKPVTLSCSQTLNHNVMYWYQQKSSQAPKLLFHYYDKDFNNEADTPDNFQSRRPNTSFCFLDIRSPGLGDTAMYLCATSRDRRSGGYNEQFFGPGTRLTVL.

This chain joins TRBV19 and TRBJ1-6; no definite D call. Germline values: CDR1 LNHDA, CDR2 SQIVND (reference sequence). Trimming shortened V by 3 bases and J by 9 bases, and 12 bases separated the two germline ends. The CDR3 covers 14 residues. The CDR3: CASSIAGIGSPLHF. In DNA form, the CDR3 reads TGTGCCAGTAGTATTGCGGGGATTGGTTCACCCCTCCACTTT. The whole variable domain, filled in from reference TRBV19 and TRBJ1-6, reads DGGITQSPKYLFRKEGQNVTLSCEQNLNHDAMYWYRQDPGQGLRLIYYSQIVNDFQKGDIAEGYSVSREKKESFPLTVTSAQKNPTAFYLCASSIAGIGSPLHFGNGTRLTVT.

The V gene is TRBV7-9, the J gene TRBJ1-2, with TRBD1 matching over 7 bases. CDR1 and CDR2 from the germline V gene are SEHNR and FQNEAQ (reference sequence). V was pared by 5 bases and J by 0 bases, with 6 bases of the junction left unmatched. The CDR3 loop spans 15 amino acids. DNA for the CDR3: TGTGCCAGCAGCCCGTACAGGGGTACTAACTATGGCTACACCTTC. This encodes CASSPYRGTNYGYTF.

The chain joins TRBV12-5 to TRBJ2-5; possible D gene TRBD1, 6 bases. With 10 bases removed from V and 3 bases from J, the gap between germline ends came to 18 bases. Germline loops: CDR1 LGHNT, CDR2 FRNRAP. The CDR3 spans 14 residues. The CDR3 loop is CAKVWTVPKETQYF. The CDR3 DNA reads TGTGCTAAGGTCTGGACAGTGCCTAAAGAGACCCAGTACTTC.

This chain connects TRBV7-9 to TRBJ1-6; D gene unclear. Germline lookup yields CDR1 SEHNR and CDR2 FQNEAQ (reference sequence). Trimming stripped 4 bases from V and 6 bases from J, with 4 bases between. The CDR3 has 12 residues. The CDR3 bases are TGTGCCAGCAGCTCGGTTAATTCACCCCTCCACTTT. Its protein product is CASSSVNSPLHF.

The V gene is TRBV12-5, the J gene TRBJ1-1; no reliable D call. Germline V gene sequence: CDR1 LGHNT, CDR2 FRNRAP. The CDR3 is 12 amino acids. V lost 3 bases to trimming and J lost 3 bases, with 5 bases between them. For the CDR3, the DNA is TGTGCTAGTGGTTTTATGTACACTGAAGCTTTCTTT. Translating it yields CASGFMYTEAFF.

This chain joins TRBV9 and TRBJ1-1; D perhaps matches TRBD1 (5 bases). The ends were cut back, 4 bases at V and 3 bases at J, with 16 bases in the middle. From germline, CDR1 is SGDLS and CDR2 YYNGEE. The CDR3 sequence is 15 residues long. As DNA, the CDR3 is TGTGCCAGCAGCACCTTGGGGGAGGTGGACACTGAAGCTTTCTTT. Translated: CASSTLGEVDTEAFF.

This CDR3 is CASSLSPGGRTSPLHF. CDR3 DNA sequence: TGCGCCAGCAGCTTATCACCGGGAGGAAGGACTTCACCCCTCCACTTT. The chain employs TRBV5-1 and TRBJ1-6; D unclear. The length of the CDR3 is 16 residues. The ends were cut back, 2 bases at V and 9 bases at J, with 18 bases in the middle. CDR1 SGHRS and CDR2 YFSETQ come from the germline V gene.

The rearrangement joins TRBV30 to TRBJ1-2; 8 bases align to TRBD1. The CDR3 is 14 amino acids. V trimming: 2 bases; J trimming: 5 bases; junction bases outside the gene matches: 7. Germline assignment: CDR1 GTSNPN and CDR2 SVGIG (reference sequence). CDR3 sequence (DNA): TGTGCCTGGAGTACCCCCGGACAGGGATATGGCTACACCTTC. Translated: CAWSTPGQGYGYTF.

The chain joins TRBV19 to TRBJ2-1; TRBD1 matches at 7 bases. Germline V gives CDR1 LNHDA, CDR2 SQIVND (reference sequence). The CDR3 has 15 residues. V was pared by 0 bases and J by 4 bases, with 3 bases of the junction left unmatched. The CDR3 loop reads CASSIDQQGYNEQFF. The CDR3 DNA reads as TGTGCCAGTAGTATAGATCAACAGGGGTACAATGAGCAGTTCTTC.

The J gene is TRBJ1-1, the V gene TRBV5-1; 7 bases match TRBD1. The V gene end was trimmed by 5 bases and the J gene end by 0 bases; junction bases not matched to a gene: 13. Germline CDR1 reads SGHRS; CDR2 reads YFSETQ. This CDR3 comprises 17 residues. The CDR3 bases are TGCGCCAGCAGTTTAGCCCCAGGGGGGCAAGTGAACACTGAAGCTTTCTTT. Protein: CASSLAPGGQVNTEAFF.

V is TRBV6-5 and J is TRBJ2-5; 11 bases align to TRBD2. V was clipped by 6 bases and J by 4 bases; unmatched bases: 7. This CDR3 has 15 amino acids. CDR1 and CDR2 (germline): MNHEY, SVGAGI. The CDR3 coding sequence is TGTGCCAGCAGACTTACTAGCGGGGGAGCAGAGACCCAGTACTTC. This encodes CASRLTSGGAETQYF.

J is TRBJ1-4 and V is TRBV19; possibly TRBD1 for D (6 bases). Germline CDR1 reads LNHDA; CDR2 reads SQIVND (reference sequence). The V end lost 3 bases, the J end lost 0 bases, and 14 bases lay between the germline ends. This CDR3 is built from 17 residues. In DNA, the CDR3 is TGTGCCAGTAGTATCTCTGGACAGTTTGCAACTAATGAAAAACTGTTTTTT. It is translated as CASSISGQFATNEKLFF.

The chain has TRBV4-1 and TRBJ1-4; D might be TRBD1 (5 bases). The CDR3 extends over 14 amino acids. Trimming removed 2 bases at V and 7 bases at J, with 11 bases between. The germline gives CDR1 MGHRA, CDR2 YSYEKL. This chain's CDR3 is CASSQLLGGEKLFF. The CDR3, as DNA: TGCGCCAGCAGCCAACTCTTGGGGGGTGAAAAACTGTTTTTT.

V and J are TRBV7-9 and TRBJ2-2; tentative D call: TRBD1 (6 bases). The CDR3 spans 14 residues. Germline V gene lookup returns CDR1 SEHNR and CDR2 FQNEAQ (reference sequence). Trimming took off 5 bases at V and 5 bases at J, with 12 bases between the two ends. The CDR3 coding sequence is TGTGCCAGCAGCACGGGACACGGGACCGGGGAGCTGTTTTTT. It encodes CASSTGHGTGELFF.

The chain carries TRBV11-2 and TRBJ1-6; 8 bases are shared with TRBD1. Trimming took 6 bases from V and 9 from J; bases not matched to a gene: 16. Germline CDR1 and CDR2: SGHAT and FQNNGV. This CDR3 has 17 residues. As DNA, the CDR3 is TGTGCCAGCAGTTTCAAAGACCCGGGACAGGTGTCTTCACCCCTCCACTTT. Its protein product is CASSFKDPGQVSSPLHF.

This chain joins TRBV7-2 and TRBJ1-2; possibly TRBD1 for D (6 bases). Germline CDR1 reads SGHTA; CDR2 reads FQGNSA. Trimming shortened V by 2 bases and J by 4 bases, and 11 bases separated the two germline ends. CDR3 length: 14 residues. DNA of the CDR3: TGTGCCAGCAGCTTAAACGGGGGGCTCTATGGCTACACCTTC. Translation gives CASSLNGGLYGYTF.

The chain uses TRBV18 and TRBJ2-2; D is unresolved. Between the trimmed V and J ends, which lost 3 bases and 4 bases, there was a span of 6 bases. The length of the CDR3 is 13 residues. Germline V CDR1 and CDR2: KGHSH, LQKENI. The CDR3 sequence is CASSPASTGELFF. The DNA of the CDR3 is TGTGCCAGCTCACCGGCCAGCACCGGGGAGCTGTTTTTT.

V and J are TRBV7-6 and TRBJ2-7, with D possibly being TRBD1 (5 bases). The CDR3 sequence is 14 residues long. The germline CDR1 and CDR2 sequences are SGHVS and FNYEAQ. Trimming stripped 3 bases from V and 0 bases from J, with 9 bases between. In DNA form, the CDR3 reads TGTGCCAGCAGCTTTTCAGACAGCTCCTACGAGCAGTACTTC. As protein: CASSFSDSSYEQYF.

CDR3 sequence (DNA): TGTGCCAGCAGCTTACGGGCCACTAGCGGACCGAGCACAGATACGCAGTATTTT. It is translated as CASSLRATSGPSTDTQYF. The chain has TRBV11-2 and TRBJ2-3, with 8 bases aligning to TRBD2. Per germline, CDR1 SGHAT and CDR2 FQNNGV. V lost 2 bases to trimming and J lost 0 bases; unmatched junction nucleotides: 10. This CDR3 spans 18 amino acids. The full variable domain, completed using reference TRBV11-2 and TRBJ2-3, is EAGVAQSPRYKIIEKRQSVAFWCNPISGHATLYWYQQILGQGPKLLIQFQNNGVVDDSQLPKDRFSAERLKGVDSTLKIQPAKLEDSAVYLCASSLRATSGPSTDTQYFGPGTRLTVL.

The J gene is TRBJ1-2, the V gene TRBV3-1 (or the pseudogene TRBV3-2); D gene ambiguous. The CDR3 length is 16 residues. Germline-derived CDR1 and CDR2 are LGHDT and YNNKEL (reference sequence). V was pared by 3 bases and J by 4 bases, with 18 bases between. CDR3 loop: CASSHASGGTSYGYTF. The CDR3, as DNA: TGTGCCAGCAGCCATGCTTCTGGCGGAACGAGCTATGGCTACACCTTC.

The chain couples TRBV9 to TRBJ1-6, with a tentative D call TRBD1 (6 bases). The CDR3 has 14 residues. V shed 3 bases and J shed 7 bases, with 11 bases lying between them. Germline CDR1 is SGDLS and CDR2 is YYNGEE. CDR3 bases: TGTGCCAGCAGCGCACAGGGTAGCAATTCACCCCTCCACTTT. It yields the protein CASSAQGSNSPLHF.

The J gene is TRBJ1-2, the V gene TRBV30, with 7 bases that match TRBD1. Germline values: CDR1 GTSNPN, CDR2 SVGIG (reference sequence). V was pared by 4 bases and J by 2 bases, with 4 bases of the junction left unmatched. The CDR3 has 13 residues. DNA for the CDR3: TGTGCCTGGATGCTGACAGGGAACTATGGCTACACCTTC. As protein: CAWMLTGNYGYTF.

J is TRBJ2-1 and V is TRBV29-1, with a possible D match to TRBD2 (5 bases). Germline V gene sequence: CDR1 SQVTM, CDR2 ANQGSEA. V lost 0 bases, J lost 8 bases, and 8 bases lay in between. The length of the CDR3 is 12 residues. As DNA, the CDR3 is TGCAGCGTTGAAGATCGGGGTTATGAGCAGTTCTTC. As protein: CSVEDRGYEQFF.